One sample yielded the 5 T cell receptor beta chains listed below, sequenced in a study of blood T cell repertoires in COVID-19. Produced via immunoSEQ multiplex PCR; TCRdb's table is partial and in-frame only. The data contain 160,000 or so clones, approximately 85% of them singletons. The sequenced sample was peripheral blood. These receptors came from a woman aged 60-70 years with COVID-19, enrolled during active disease.

The rearrangement joins TRBV7-9 to TRBJ1-2; no reliable D call. V was cut by 1 base and J by 7 bases, with 13 bases left in between. This CDR3 is built from 14 residues. Per the germline V gene, CDR1 is SEHNR and CDR2 is FQNEAQ (reference sequence). The CDR3 is CASSLDSPRSGYTF. The CDR3 nucleotides are TGTGCCAGCAGCTTAGACTCCCCGAGGAGTGGCTACACCTTC.

The genes are TRBV11-3 and TRBJ2-7; 12 nucleotides agree with TRBD2. The CDR3 runs to 15 residues. V was clipped by 5 bases and J by 4 bases; unmatched bases: 6. Germline V lookup: CDR1 SGHNT, CDR2 YENEEA. DNA for the CDR3: TGTGCCAGCAGCCCTAGCGGGAGGGCCTCTTACGAGCAGTACTTC. Protein product: CASSPSGRASYEQYF. Together with reference TRBV11-3 and TRBJ2-7, the CDR3 gives the full variable domain: EAGVVQSPRYKIIEKKQPVAFWCNPISGHNTLYWYLQNLGQGPELLIRYENEEAVDDSQLPKDRFSAERLKGVDSTLKIQPAELGDSAVYLCASSPSGRASYEQYFGPGTRLTVT.

The rearrangement joins TRBV25-1 to TRBJ1-4, with 8 bases identical to TRBD1. CDR1 MGHDK and CDR2 SYGVNS come from the germline V gene. J was trimmed by 6 bases and V by 3 bases; bases with no gene match: 6. This CDR3 region has 15 residues. The CDR3 region is CASSETGEVYEKLFF. The CDR3 DNA sequence: TGTGCCAGCAGTGAGACAGGGGAAGTATATGAAAAACTGTTTTTT.

This sequence joins TRBV2 and TRBJ2-7, with D maybe TRBD1 (6 bases). The germline V gene encodes CDR1 SNHLY and CDR2 FYNNEI. The CDR3 loop spans 13 amino acids. V was shortened by 6 bases and J by 7 bases, with 16 bases between the two germline ends. This CDR3 reads CASSLDSWGEQYV. DNA of the CDR3: TGTGCCAGCAGCCTGGACAGTTGGGGGGAGCAGTACGTC.

This chain connects TRBV10-1 to TRBJ1-1, with 10 bases aligning to TRBD1. Germline CDR1 and CDR2: WNHNN and SYGVQD (reference sequence). Trimming at V came to 3 bases and at J to 11 bases, leaving 9 bases not matched to a gene. This CDR3 has 14 residues. The CDR3 region has the DNA TGCGCCAGCAGTGACTCACGGACAGGGGGTTTCGCTTTCTTT. Protein sequence: CASSDSRTGGFAFF.